Listed below are T cell receptor beta chains from one sample, sequenced in a study of siplizumab effects on memory and regulatory T cells. Here immunoSEQ multiplex PCR was the method, and the copy in TCRdb shows in-frame clones only, minus some. The sample holds over 70,000 clones, approximately 90% seen once. The sequencing input was CD4+ T cells sorted from blood. These receptors came from a human donor in good health. The CDR3 runs from the conserved cysteine through the conserved F or W. A D gene is named only where the DNA matches it firmly. Size is omitted from some rows. Given values are once, few, many or a class for expanded clones.

cdr3_aa cdr3_nt j_call v_call cdr3_length clone_size d_call
CASSLGTSGYNEQFF TGTGCCAGCAGCCTCGGGACTAGCGGGTACAATGAGCAGTTCTTC TRBJ2-1 TRBV7-2 15 - TRBD2
CASSLQGSQETQYF TGCGCCAGCAGCCTGCAGGGTTCCCAAGAGACCCAGTACTTC TRBJ2-5 TRBV5-1 14 - -
CASSLGGFSKNIQYF TGTGCCAGCAGCTTAGGTGGATTTTCCAAAAACATTCAGTACTTC TRBJ2-4 TRBV7-2 15 once -
CASSPGTGGDTIYF TGCGCCAGCAGCCCGGGGACAGGAGGAGACACCATATATTTT TRBJ1-3 TRBV5-1 14 - TRBD1
CAWSVEVLLRTVTNYGYTF TGTGCCTGGAGTGTAGAGGTCCTACTCAGGACGGTTACTAACTATGGCTACACCTTC TRBJ1-2 TRBV30 19 - -
CATSRVGTPPPFF TGTGCCACCAGCAGAGTGGGGACACCCCCGCCGTTCTTC TRBJ2-1 TRBV15 13 - -
CASSYTGRRNTEAFF TGTGCCAGCAGCTACACAGGGAGGCGGAACACTGAAGCTTTCTTT TRBJ1-1 TRBV6-6 15 - -
CAWSGDSRNEQYF TGTGCCTGGAGTGGCGACAGCAGAAACGAGCAGTACTTC TRBJ2-7 TRBV30 13 once -
CAWPGPLRQYF TGTGCCTGGCCGGGACCTCTTCGACAGTACTTC TRBJ2-7 TRBV30 11 - -
CASTTGVSGNTIYF TGCGCCAGCACAACAGGGGTATCTGGAAACACCATATATTTT TRBJ1-3 TRBV5-1 14 - TRBD1
CASSLQGREGGYTF TGCGCCAGCAGCTTACAGGGGAGGGAAGGTGGCTACACCTTC TRBJ1-2 TRBV5-1 14 - TRBD1
CASGGQNQPQHF TGTGCTAGTGGTGGGCAAAATCAGCCCCAGCATTTT TRBJ1-5 TRBV12-5 12 - -
CASSLVTGASNEKLFF TGCGCCAGCAGCTTGGTTACAGGGGCATCTAATGAAAAACTGTTTTTT TRBJ1-4 TRBV5-1 16 once TRBD1
CASSLVGYQETQYF TGCGCCAGCAGCTTGGTTGGTTATCAAGAGACCCAGTACTTC TRBJ2-5 TRBV5-1 14 - -
CASSQAGYGYTF TGTGCCAGCAGCCAAGCCGGATATGGCTACACCTTC TRBJ1-2 TRBV14 12 - -
CASSSPNTEAFF TGTGCCAGCAGCTCGCCGAACACTGAAGCTTTCTTT TRBJ1-1 TRBV5-4 12 - -
CASSPQLGGVAKNIQYF TGTGCCAGCAGCCCCCAACTAGGAGGGGTGGCCAAAAACATTCAGTACTTC TRBJ2-4 TRBV9 17 - -